This T cell receptor (beta chain) derives from a study of OX40 agonist ivuxolimab in advanced cancers. Study context: The patients received agonistic anti-OX40 (CD134) antibody ivuxolimab. Patients got intravenous ivuxolimab at 0.01 to 10 mg/kg every 2 weeks. Head and neck, renal cell, melanoma or hepatocellular carcinoma were the cancers that dose-escalation patients had. The study, taken as a whole, reports: At doses 0.1 to 3.0 mg/kg, CD4+ and CD8+ clones expanded.

CDR3 length: 13 amino acids. Germline V gene lookup returns CDR1 SGHTS and CDR2 YDEGEE. V lost 7 bases and J 3 bases, leaving 14 bases between the germline ends. Comment on this clone: Antigen: not known.

Sequencing was performed with immunoSEQ multiplex PCR; in TCRdb, only in-frame clones are kept and a portion is missing. This sample yields about 78,000 clones, of which approximately 90% are seen a single time; approximately 2.9% belongs to the top ten. The sample in question was CD4+ or CD8+ T cells sorted from blood, obtained in a trial of the OX40 agonist ivuxolimab. This sequence joins TRBV5-8 and TRBJ2-7; D is possibly TRBD2 (7 bases). The TCR comes from an adult with an advanced solid tumor such as melanoma, head and neck, liver or kidney cancer. CDR3 residues: CASSRGPRYEQYF. DNA of the CDR3: TGTGCCAGCTCGCGGGGGCCGCGCTACGAGCAGTACTTC. The full variable domain, completed using reference TRBV5-8 and TRBJ2-7, is EAGVTQSPTHLIKTRGQQATLRCSPISGHTSVYWYQQALGLGLQFLLWYDEGEERNRGNFPPRFSGRQFPNYSSELNVNALELEDSALYLCASSRGPRYEQYFGPGTRLTVT.